A single sample is the source of the 9 T cell receptor beta chains below, sequenced in a study of T cell changes during pregnancy in multiple sclerosis. Assay: immunoSEQ multiplex PCR; the TCRdb copy retains only in-frame clones and omits some. This sample has 100,000 to 140,000 clones, with approximately 90% found just once. The sequencing used peripheral blood, collected in the third trimester of pregnancy. The receptors come from a female donor in good health, enrolled as a control in a pregnancy study.

The rearrangement links TRBV6-5 to TRBJ1-1; 8 nucleotides agree with TRBD1. Germline V gene sequence: CDR1 MNHEY, CDR2 SVGAGI. This CDR3 spans 15 amino acids. V trimming: 0 bases; J trimming: 1 base; junction bases outside the gene matches: 1. The CDR3 nucleotides are TGTGCCAGCAGTTACTCGACAGGGGCGAACACTGAAGCTTTCTTT. Translating gives CASSYSTGANTEAFF.

The genes are TRBV9 and TRBJ1-4; 9 bases line up with TRBD1. CDR3 length equals 16 residues. The trim removed 0 bases at V and 7 bases at J, leaving 7 bases unmatched. Germline V CDR1 and CDR2: SGDLS, YYNGEE. CDR3: CASSVGGQGGSEKLFF. For the CDR3, the DNA is TGTGCCAGCAGCGTAGGGGGACAGGGCGGGAGTGAAAAACTGTTTTTT.

V and J are TRBV5-1 and TRBJ1-2; TRBD1 agrees at 7 bases. The germline V gene encodes CDR1 SGHRS and CDR2 YFSETQ. The V and J ends lost 0 bases and 3 bases, in that order; junction bases with no gene match: 8. The CDR3 loop spans 16 amino acids. As DNA, the CDR3 is TGCGCCAGCAGCTTGGGTGGGACAGACCTTGACTATGGCTACACCTTC. This translates into CASSLGGTDLDYGYTF.

The CDR3 nucleotides are TGCGCCAGCAGCTTAGGGGGGTCCAGGGGGAGCACTGAAGCTTTCTTT. This gives the protein CASSLGGSRGSTEAFF. This rearrangement joins TRBV5-1 to TRBJ1-1; 7 bases match TRBD1. Germline-derived CDR1 and CDR2 are SGHRS and YFSETQ. The CDR3 spans 16 residues. V was pared by 2 bases and J by 4 bases, with 11 bases of the junction left unmatched.

Remarks on this clone: One junction end does not reproduce the germline sequence, and a read error may be involved. The J gene is TRBJ2-6, the V gene TRBV27, with D possibly being TRBD2 (5 bases). The CDR3 length is 16 residues. CDR1 and CDR2 (germline): MNHEY, SMNVEV (reference sequence). The CDR3 sequence is CASRFYSGSGANVLTF. The DNA of the CDR3 is TGTGCCAGCCGTTTTTATTCGGGATCCGGGGCCAACGTCCTGACTTTC.

This chain links TRBV2 with TRBJ1-4, with TRBD1 matching 8 bases. J gave up 7 bases and V 6 bases, and 10 bases lay outside the gene matches. There are 15 residues in the CDR3. CDR1 is SNHLY, CDR2 FYNNEI, per germline. CDR3: CASSGDRGIVEKLFF. The CDR3, as DNA: TGTGCCAGCAGCGGTGACAGGGGCATCGTTGAAAAACTGTTTTTT.

The chain combines TRBV21-1 with TRBJ1-6. TRBV21-1 is described as a pseudogene. This CDR3 has 14 amino acids. In nucleotides, the CDR3 is TGTGCCAGCAGCCCGCGGCAGATTAGTTCACCCCTCCACTTT. It yields the protein CASSPRQISSPLHF.

The genes are TRBV4-3 and TRBJ1-5; D is possibly TRBD1 (6 bases). V was pared by 3 bases and J by 8 bases, with 14 bases between. From germline, CDR1 is LGHNA and CDR2 YSLEER. There are 14 residues in the CDR3. Here the CDR3 reads CASSQNRASEPQHF. CDR3 sequence (DNA): TGCGCCAGCAGCCAGAACAGGGCGAGTGAGCCCCAGCATTTT.

This clone was counted once. The chain has TRBV6-1 and TRBJ2-7; perhaps TRBD2 as D (6 bases). Germline V gene lookup returns CDR1 MNHNS and CDR2 SASEGT. V was cut by 2 bases and J by 0 bases, with 14 bases left in between. This CDR3 has 16 residues. The CDR3 region has the DNA TGTGCCAGCAGTGAAACTGACGGGGGTGACTCCTACGAGCAGTACTTC. Encoded protein: CASSETDGGDSYEQYF.